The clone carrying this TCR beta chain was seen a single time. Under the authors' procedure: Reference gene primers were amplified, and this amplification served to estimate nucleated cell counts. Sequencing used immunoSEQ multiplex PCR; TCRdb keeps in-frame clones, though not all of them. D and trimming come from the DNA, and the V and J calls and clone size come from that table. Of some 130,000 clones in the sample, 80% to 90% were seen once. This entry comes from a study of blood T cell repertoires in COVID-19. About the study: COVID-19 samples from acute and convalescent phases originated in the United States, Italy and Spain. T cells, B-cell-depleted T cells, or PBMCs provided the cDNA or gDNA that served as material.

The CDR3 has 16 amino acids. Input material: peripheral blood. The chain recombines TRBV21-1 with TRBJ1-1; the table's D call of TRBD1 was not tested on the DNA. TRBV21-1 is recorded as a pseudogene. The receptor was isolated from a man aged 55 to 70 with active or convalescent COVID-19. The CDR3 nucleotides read TGTGCCAGCAGCAAAGGCCCGGGACAGATGAACACTGAAGCTTTCTTT. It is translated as CASSKGPGQMNTEAFF.